Below are 21 T cell receptor beta chains sequenced from a single sample in a study of T-cell memory formation after mild COVID-19 (dated by TCRdb to the early 2020s). Library preparation was by 5' RACE. Instrument on record: Illumina NovaSeq 6000. The public reads were reanalyzed by TCRdb: fastp trimming at Q25, MiXCR alignment, in-frame beta chains only. When rows share a CDR3 protein, they turn into one entry using the most common DNA and genes. In all, the sample holds tens of thousands of distinct CDR3 sequences, and 5.5% to 7.5% of those were seen once. Roughly 1.5% of the sample lies in the top ten. Sequencing was done on a sample of PBMCs or a T cell subset sorted from them (not recorded which). These receptors all come from a man between 18 and 29 years old who had mild COVID-19 (a few samples of this study predate the infection). The sample titles of this study are shuffled in the database, so cell type and time point are left out; the donor was told from shared clones.

In DNA form, the CDR3 reads TGTGCCAGCAGTTCGGGGGACAGTCCCTACGAGCAGTACGTC. This translates into CASSSGDSPYEQYV. The chain employs TRBV12-3 or TRBV12-4 and TRBJ2-7; D might be TRBD1 (7 bases). The V and J ends lost 4 bases and 2 bases respectively, with 12 bases between them. The CDR3 totals 14 residues.

This rearrangement joins TRBV9 to TRBJ2-5, with D tentatively TRBD1 or TRBD2 (5 bases each). The CDR3 spans 13 residues. Trimming stripped 4 bases from V and 3 bases from J, with 10 bases between. Germline V gene lookup returns CDR1 SGDLS and CDR2 YYNGEE. Here the CDR3 reads CASSRGAEETQYF. CDR3 sequence (DNA): TGTGCCAGCAGCCGGGGCGCCGAAGAGACCCAGTACTTC.

This clonotype was counted only a few times. J is TRBJ2-1 and V is TRBV7-2, with 10 bases lining up with TRBD2. The CDR3 contains 16 residues. Germline trimming cut 7 bases from V and 6 bases from J; bases unmatched to any gene: 12. Per germline, CDR1 SGHTA and CDR2 FQGNSA. The chain's CDR3 is CASTPQWGLALNEQFF. The DNA for the CDR3 is TGTGCCAGCACTCCGCAATGGGGACTAGCGCTCAATGAGCAGTTCTTC.

This clonotype was recorded at least ten times. The V gene is TRBV11-2, the J gene TRBJ2-4; perhaps TRBD1 as D (6 bases). V gave up 4 bases and J gave up 5 bases, with 9 bases separating them. This CDR3 has 13 amino acids. Looked up from germline, CDR1 is SGHAT and CDR2 is FQNNGV. The CDR3 sequence: CASSSGTQNIQYF. For the CDR3, the DNA is TGTGCCAGCAGCTCTGGGACACAAAACATTCAGTACTTC.

A few counts support this clonotype. The gene calls are TRBV20-1 and TRBJ1-2; D may be TRBD1 (5 bases). The CDR3 extends over 14 amino acids. Germline assignment: CDR1 DFQATT and CDR2 SNEGSKA (reference sequence). V was cut by 2 bases and J by 2 bases, with 12 bases left in between. CDR3 residues: CSARIRGGNYGYTF. CDR3 DNA: TGCAGTGCTAGAATTCGGGGGGGGAACTATGGCTACACCTTC.

This clonotype has ten or more counts. The gene calls are TRBV7-2 and TRBJ1-5; no firm D call. The CDR3 is 14 residues long. Germline V gene lookup returns CDR1 SGHTA and CDR2 FQGNSA. V dropped 5 bases and J dropped 3 bases, with 11 bases sitting between them. CDR3 sequence reads: CASSPQRDNQPQHF. The CDR3 DNA follows: TGTGCCAGCAGCCCCCAGAGGGACAATCAGCCCCAGCATTTT. The full variable domain, its missing parts supplied by reference TRBV7-2 and TRBJ1-5, is GAGVSQSPSNKVTEKGKDVELRCDPISGHTALYWYRQSLGQGLEFLIYFQGNSAPDKSGLPSDRFSAERTGGSVSTLTIQRTQQEDSAVYLCASSPQRDNQPQHFGDGTRLSIL.

The V gene is TRBV28, the J gene TRBJ1-2, with D perhaps TRBD1 (5 bases). The CDR3 extends over 14 amino acids. V was trimmed by 6 bases and J by 8 bases, leaving 19 bases between them. Germline CDR1 reads MDHEN; CDR2 reads SYDVKM. The chain's CDR3 is CASSPPAGEEGYTF. The CDR3 nucleotides are TGTGCCAGCAGCCCCCCCGCGGGGGAGGAGGGCTACACCTTC.

This clonotype was counted only a few times. This chain links TRBV12-3 or TRBV12-4 with TRBJ2-4; tentative D call: TRBD2 (6 bases). V was clipped by 6 bases and J by 0 bases, with 15 bases between them. The CDR3 length is 16 residues. This CDR3 reads CASSTKRALAKNIQYF. The CDR3, as DNA: TGTGCCAGCAGCACCAAGCGGGCCCTAGCCAAAAACATTCAGTACTTC.

This clonotype was seen a few times. This rearrangement joins TRBV5-1 to TRBJ2-6; D gene ambiguous. The CDR3 extends over 15 amino acids. V was trimmed by 0 bases and J by 4 bases, leaving 8 bases between them. The germline V gene has CDR1 SGHRS and CDR2 YFSETQ. For the CDR3, the DNA is TGCGCCAGCAGCTTGGTAGTAGCCGGGGCCAACGTCCTGACTTTC. This gives the protein CASSLVVAGANVLTF.

This clonotype was counted at least ten times. The J gene is TRBJ1-4, the V gene TRBV20-1; D call uncertain. This CDR3 comprises 13 residues. Germline V lookup: CDR1 DFQATT, CDR2 SNEGSKA (reference sequence). V was cut by 6 bases and J by 8 bases, with 16 bases left in between. Here the CDR3 reads CSARGELGEKLFF. In DNA, the CDR3 is TGCAGTGCGCGTGGGGAGCTTGGGGAAAAACTGTTTTTT.

This clonotype was counted ten times or more. The chain uses TRBV6-5 and TRBJ2-7, with 9 bases that match TRBD1. This CDR3 contains 14 residues. Germline-derived CDR1 and CDR2 are MNHEY and SVGAGI. V lost 5 bases, J lost 3 bases, and 5 bases stayed unmatched. The chain's CDR3 is CASSPLGQGYEQYF. The CDR3 nucleotides are TGTGCCAGCAGTCCACTGGGACAGGGCTACGAGCAGTACTTC.

The chain links TRBV3-1 to TRBJ1-1, with D uncertain. V lost 6 bases to trimming and J lost 0 bases, with 26 bases between them. Germline values: CDR1 LGHDT, CDR2 YNNKEL (reference sequence). The CDR3 loop spans 19 amino acids. The CDR3: CASRPRRVGRKGLNTEAFF. The CDR3, as DNA: TGTGCCAGCAGACCAAGGCGGGTAGGTCGGAAAGGGCTGAACACTGAAGCTTTCTTT.

This clonotype was recorded a few times. The chain links TRBV5-1 to TRBJ2-1, with D perhaps being TRBD1 or TRBD2 (5 bases each). CDR3 length equals 16 residues. The ends were cut back, 0 bases at V and 6 bases at J, with 16 bases in the middle. From germline, CDR1 is SGHRS and CDR2 YFSETQ. CDR3 DNA sequence: TGCGCCAGCAGCTTGGCGCCCTCGGGGACCGCCAATGAGCAGTTCTTC. This sequence encodes CASSLAPSGTANEQFF.

Ten or more counts support this clonotype. The chain is built from TRBV9 and TRBJ2-1; a weak D match, TRBD1 (5 bases). Trimming pared 3 bases from V and 9 bases from J, leaving 16 bases between. Looked up from germline, CDR1 is SGDLS and CDR2 is YYNGEE. The CDR3 totals 14 residues. The CDR3 DNA sequence: TGTGCCAGCAGCGAGGGGTTCAGGGTTGGTGAGCAGTTCTTC. Amino acid sequence: CASSEGFRVGEQFF.

This chain's CDR3 is CASSIRWVRGIEQFF. For the CDR3, the DNA is TGTGCCAGTAGTATTCGATGGGTTAGGGGGATTGAGCAGTTCTTC. The genes are TRBV19 and TRBJ2-1; TRBD1 might be the D (6 bases). The length of the CDR3 is 15 residues. Germline CDR1 reads LNHDA; CDR2 reads SQIVND (reference sequence). V dropped 3 bases and J dropped 9 bases, with 18 bases sitting between them.

V and J are TRBV4-2 and TRBJ2-5; a weak D match, TRBD2 (6 bases). The CDR3 covers 15 residues. Germline V gene data show CDR1 as LGHNA and CDR2 as YNFKEQ. V was pared by 0 bases and J by 11 bases, with 19 bases between. In DNA, the CDR3 is TGTGCCAGCAGCCAAGATCGGCAGGGCTCTGGGACTCAGTACTTC. Its translation is CASSQDRQGSGTQYF.

This clonotype occurred a few times. As DNA, the CDR3 is TGCAGTGCTAGAGATTATAGGGTGGGGGAGCTGTTTTTT. Its translation is CSARDYRVGELFF. The chain combines TRBV20-1 with TRBJ2-2; D gene uncertain. V gave up 0 bases and J gave up 8 bases, with 10 bases separating them. Germline-derived CDR1 and CDR2 are DFQATT and SNEGSKA (reference sequence). The CDR3 contains 13 residues.

The V call is TRBV28, the J call TRBJ2-1; D call uncertain. CDR3 length: 15 residues. From germline, CDR1 is MDHEN and CDR2 SYDVKM. The germline V and J ends were trimmed by 6 bases and 5 bases, with 17 bases remaining between them. CDR3 region: CASRETENRHNEQFF. CDR3 nucleotide sequence: TGTGCCAGCAGGGAAACAGAAAACCGCCACAATGAGCAGTTCTTC.

V usage is TRBV6-2 or TRBV6-3 and J usage is TRBJ2-1, with D unclear. The germline CDR1 and CDR2 sequences are MNHEY and SVGEGT. The CDR3 runs 16 residues. V gave up 7 bases and J gave up 0 bases, with 16 bases separating them. The CDR3 DNA is TGTGCCAGCAAGAATACCGGCCCGGTCTCCTACAATGAGCAGTTCTTC. Protein sequence: CASKNTGPVSYNEQFF.

The rearrangement uses TRBV2 and TRBJ2-1, with a possible D match to TRBD1 (5 bases). The V gene's germline CDR1 is SNHLY and CDR2 FYNNEI. Trimming shortened V by 2 bases and J by 15 bases, and 14 bases separated the two germline ends. This CDR3 region has 12 residues. The CDR3 is CASSERTKYRFF. As DNA, the CDR3 is TGTGCCAGCAGTGAACGGACAAAATATCGGTTCTTC.

This clonotype was seen repeatedly, ten times or more. The chain combines TRBV4-3 with TRBJ2-5; 13 bases fit TRBD2. Trimming at V came to 2 bases and at J to 5 bases, leaving 2 bases not matched to a gene. This CDR3 has 15 amino acids. Per the germline V gene, CDR1 is LGHNA and CDR2 is YSLEER. The CDR3 here is CASSQTSGGAETQYF. In nucleotides, the CDR3 is TGCGCCAGCAGCCAAACTAGCGGGGGGGCCGAGACCCAGTACTTC.